The rows below give T cell receptor beta chains drawn from one sample of a study of blood T cell repertoires in COVID-19. The data were produced by immunoSEQ multiplex PCR, yet TCRdb's version contains in-frame clones alone and is incomplete. The table lists 140,000 or so clones, 87% of them singletons. The specimen was peripheral blood. The source is a man aged 45-60 years who had recovered from COVID-19. Both conserved end residues are trimmed from each CDR3. A D gene is named only where the DNA matches it firmly. Clone size is stated in some rows and not others, as once, few, many or a class when expanded.

clone_size d_call j_call v_call cdr3_aa
NA NA TRBJ1-1 TRBV2 ASSEMGAQETEAF
NA TRBD1 TRBJ2-7 TRBV6-2/TRBV6-3 ASSYATGGFSYEQY
NA TRBD1 TRBJ2-7 TRBV11-2 ASSLIQGTYEQY
once TRBD1 TRBJ1-4 TRBV6-1 ASSVQGERTNEKLF
NA NA TRBJ1-1 TRBV9 ASRREGGNTEAF
NA TRBD1 TRBJ1-2 TRBV11-2 ASSPGQGLSYGYT
NA TRBD2 TRBJ2-5 TRBV12-5 ASGPRGGETQY
NA TRBD2 TRBJ2-1 TRBV28 ASSLWETSGDYNEQF
NA NA TRBJ1-4 TRBV18 ASSLDGQNGKLF
NA TRBD1 TRBJ1-2 TRBV19 ASSHRDRAYGYT
NA NA TRBJ1-2 TRBV20-1 SASDGYT
NA TRBD2 TRBJ2-7 TRBV11-1 ASGKSGADYEQY
NA NA TRBJ1-3 TRBV5-5 ASSYERNTIY
NA TRBD1 TRBJ1-1 TRBV19 ASSIGDSQIDTEAF
NA NA TRBJ1-2 TRBV6-2/TRBV6-3 ASSPEEGRIYGYT
NA TRBD2 TRBJ2-2 TRBV5-1 ASSFGGGAWTGELF
once NA TRBJ2-2 TRBV19 ASSIRQGLGTGELF
NA NA TRBJ2-3 TRBV6-6 ASSYGGTSTDTQY
NA NA TRBJ2-5 TRBV11-2 ASSSDSFQETQY
NA NA TRBJ1-3 TRBV7-2 ASSLLYGRSTGNTIY
NA TRBD1 TRBJ1-4 TRBV6-2/TRBV6-3 ASSDTPGQGFATNEKLF
NA NA TRBJ1-1 TRBV3-1/TRBV3-2 ASSPDGSRTEAF
NA NA TRBJ1-1 TRBV6-5 ASSHDGGQGTEAF
NA TRBD1 TRBJ1-2 TRBV29-1 SVGQGVNYGYT
NA NA TRBJ1-2 TRBV6-5 GAGEGGLIYGYT
NA TRBD1 TRBJ2-5 TRBV30 AWSTGIDRGFTETQY
NA TRBD2 TRBJ2-7 TRBV6-2/TRBV6-3 ASSYSNPGLAGGSSYEQY
NA NA TRBJ1-4 TRBV6-5 ASRRTARDEKLF
NA TRBD1 TRBJ2-7 TRBV6-6 ASRTGGQVMDEQY
NA TRBD1 TRBJ2-6 TRBV27 ASSSATGVWSSGANVLT
NA NA TRBJ1-1 TRBV6-1 ASSESYYGAF
NA NA TRBJ1-4 TRBV5-6 ASSLAGNEKLF
NA NA TRBJ2-5 TRBV6-5 ASSYSGETQY
few TRBD2 TRBJ2-5 TRBV27 ASSPEGPLAGDQETQY
NA NA TRBJ2-1 TRBV6-1 ASSEIRGAFEQF
NA NA TRBJ2-5 TRBV5-1 ASSLEGQGETQY
NA NA TRBJ1-6 TRBV11-3 ASSLGAGTYNSPLH
NA TRBD1 TRBJ1-1 TRBV7-2 ASSQTGGNTEAF
NA NA TRBJ2-5 TRBV7-2 ASSLPTTPWRIQETQY
NA NA TRBJ1-2 TRBV11-2 ASSPRGGSYGYT
NA NA TRBJ1-1 TRBV14 ASSQTRSDWNTEAF
NA TRBD1 TRBJ1-2 TRBV25-1 ASSVPGGADQHHT
NA TRBD1 TRBJ1-2 TRBV12-3/TRBV12-4 ASRDRDRDGYT
NA NA TRBJ2-1 TRBV19 ASSIRGYNEQF
NA TRBD2 TRBJ2-1 TRBV11-2 ASSLGLANSNEQF
NA NA TRBJ1-5 TRBV9 ASSAGGSGNNQPQH
NA TRBD1 TRBJ1-5 TRBV5-1 ASSAGQGNQPQH
NA TRBD2 TRBJ2-5 TRBV5-1 ASSLSTSGGLQETQY
NA NA TRBJ2-5 TRBV3-1/TRBV3-2 ASSQDGVAVNQETQY
NA NA TRBJ2-6 TRBV4-3 ASSQSHSSGANVLT
NA NA TRBJ2-1 TRBV5-5 ASSLLQRGVEPEF
NA TRBD1 TRBJ2-6 TRBV18 ASSKGQGASGANVLT